The 30 T cell receptor beta chains in this list originate from one sample, sequenced in a study of OX40 agonist ivuxolimab in advanced cancers. Profiling relied on immunoSEQ multiplex PCR, and the TCRdb table lists in-frame clones only, not all of them. The table includes about 83,000 clones, about 86% detected once. The sequencing used CD4+ or CD8+ T cells sorted from blood, collected in a trial of the OX40 agonist ivuxolimab. These receptors all stem from an adult with an advanced solid tumor such as melanoma, head and neck, liver or kidney cancer.

The chain uses TRBV5-1 and TRBJ1-6; the D gene is possibly TRBD1 (5 bases). The V end lost 0 bases, the J end lost 10 bases, and 17 bases lay between the germline ends. Germline assignment: CDR1 SGHRS and CDR2 YFSETQ. This CDR3 has 16 residues. The CDR3 sequence: CASSLEVAAGKSPLHF. The CDR3 coding sequence is TGCGCCAGCAGCTTGGAGGTTGCGGCAGGGAAGTCACCCCTCCACTTT.

J is TRBJ2-1 and V is TRBV4-1; TRBD1 aligns across 9 bases. Germline values: CDR1 MGHRA, CDR2 YSYEKL. The CDR3 is 17 amino acids. Losses at the gene ends were 4 bases for V and 1 base for J; bases not matched to a gene: 8. CDR3: CASSPSPTGGSYNEQFF. In DNA form, the CDR3 reads TGCGCCAGCAGCCCTTCCCCGACAGGGGGGTCCTACAATGAGCAGTTCTTC.

CDR3 sequence reads: CASSLRGFSGSNEKLFF. The CDR3 DNA reads TGTGCCAGCAGCCTCAGGGGTTTCTCGGGGAGTAATGAAAAACTGTTTTTT. V and J are TRBV5-8 and TRBJ1-4; D might be TRBD1 (6 bases). This CDR3 has 17 residues. CDR1 and CDR2 (germline): SGHTS, YDEGEE. Trimming took 4 bases from V and 4 from J, leaving 20 bases between them.

This chain connects TRBV5-5 to TRBJ2-1, with D possibly matching TRBD2 (6 bases). Per germline, CDR1 SGHKS and CDR2 YYEKEE (reference sequence). With 1 base removed from V and 9 bases from J, the gap between germline ends came to 14 bases. CDR3 length equals 14 residues. For the CDR3, the DNA is TGTGCCAGCAGCTTGCGTCTAGCGCCAAGTGAGCAGTTCTTC. As protein: CASSLRLAPSEQFF.

This clone has a single count. V and J are TRBV5-1 and TRBJ2-7; D perhaps matches TRBD2 (5 bases). The CDR3 has 14 amino acids. Germline V gives CDR1 SGHRS, CDR2 YFSETQ. The V end lost 3 bases, the J end lost 3 bases, and 13 bases lay between the germline ends. CDR3 sequence reads: CASSSGPGIYEQYF. CDR3 in DNA: TGCGCCAGCAGCTCGGGCCCGGGGATCTACGAGCAGTACTTC.

This sequence joins TRBV5-1 and TRBJ1-2; D perhaps matches TRBD1 (6 bases). This CDR3 comprises 15 residues. The V end lost 0 bases, the J end lost 8 bases, and 17 bases lay between the germline ends. The germline V gene encodes CDR1 SGHRS and CDR2 YFSETQ. The CDR3 is CASSLAGGTREGYTF. DNA for the CDR3: TGCGCCAGCAGCTTGGCCGGGGGGACACGTGAAGGCTACACCTTC.

The rearrangement uses TRBV7-3 and TRBJ2-7; D is ambiguous. The CDR3 is 13 residues long. The V and J ends lost 5 bases and 2 bases respectively, with 10 bases between them. CDR1 and CDR2 from the germline V gene are SGHTA and FQGTGA. DNA of the CDR3: TGTGCCAGCAGCCCGACGGCTCCCTACGAGCAGTACTTC. Translated: CASSPTAPYEQYF.

The chain has TRBV5-4 and TRBJ2-1; TRBD2 matches at 13 bases. The CDR3 is 16 residues long. Germline loops: CDR1 SGHNT, CDR2 YYREEE (reference sequence). V shed 0 bases and J 6 bases; nucleotides not matched to a gene: 3. CDR3 nucleotide sequence: TGTGCCAGCAGCTTGGGGGGACTAGCGGGGAGCAATGAGCAGTTCTTC. This sequence encodes CASSLGGLAGSNEQFF.

The CDR3 region is CASSSATSTDTQYF. The CDR3 coding sequence is TGCGCCAGCAGTTCAGCTACTAGCACAGATACGCAGTATTTT. The chain employs TRBV5-1 and TRBJ2-3; no clear D. CDR1 is SGHRS and CDR2 is YFSETQ in the germline V gene. CDR3 length equals 14 residues. The V end was cut by 5 bases, the J end by 0 bases, with 10 bases between.

J is TRBJ2-1 and V is TRBV19, with TRBD1 matching 9 bases. The CDR3 is 14 amino acids. Germline lookup yields CDR1 LNHDA and CDR2 SQIVND (reference sequence). The trim removed 7 bases at V and 7 bases at J, leaving 8 bases unmatched. CDR3 in amino acids: CASTRDRDSNEQFF. CDR3 in DNA: TGTGCCAGTACTAGGGACAGGGATTCTAATGAGCAGTTCTTC.

This clone appeared once. The J gene is TRBJ2-1, the V gene TRBV7-2; no reliable D call. The CDR3 contains 15 residues. The V end lost 2 bases, the J end lost 0 bases, and 8 bases lay between the germline ends. Germline CDR1 is SGHTA and CDR2 is FQGNSA. The CDR3 coding sequence is TGTGCCAGCAGCTTAAGGGCGAGCTCCTACAATGAGCAGTTCTTC. Translation: CASSLRASSYNEQFF.

This rearrangement joins TRBV6-4 to TRBJ2-7, with 11 positions matching TRBD2. Germline V gene lookup returns CDR1 MRHNA and CDR2 SNTAGT. The CDR3 consists of 15 residues. J lost 0 bases, V lost 7 bases, and 5 bases had no gene match. Here the CDR3 reads CASIAGGPSSYEQYF. The CDR3 DNA follows: TGTGCCAGCATAGCGGGGGGGCCCAGCTCCTACGAGCAGTACTTC.

The chain couples TRBV28 to TRBJ2-2; D possibly corresponds to TRBD1 (7 bases). The V and J ends lost 10 bases and 3 bases respectively, with 15 bases between them. The CDR3 sequence is 14 residues long. CDR1 and CDR2 (germline): MDHEN, SYDVKM. The CDR3 sequence: CAIQGGWDTGELFF. Here the CDR3 DNA reads TGTGCCATTCAGGGGGGCTGGGACACCGGGGAGCTGTTTTTT.

This sequence joins TRBV19 and TRBJ1-5, with 8 bases that match TRBD1. Germline V CDR1 and CDR2: LNHDA, SQIVND (reference sequence). V lost 3 bases and J lost 3; bases outside the gene matches: 4. The CDR3 is 15 amino acids. The CDR3 nucleotides read TGTGCCAGTAGTATGTCGACAGGGGTCAATCAGCCCCAGCATTTT. It specifies CASSMSTGVNQPQHF.

The chain has TRBV7-6 and TRBJ2-3, with 7 bases aligning to TRBD2. CDR3 length: 15 residues. V lost 5 bases, J lost 2 bases, and 7 bases stayed unmatched. Germline CDR1 reads SGHVS; CDR2 reads FNYEAQ. CDR3 sequence (DNA): TGTGCCAGCAGCCAACTAGCGACCCCCACAGATACGCAGTATTTT. Translation gives CASSQLATPTDTQYF.

J is TRBJ2-3 and V is TRBV6-1, with D maybe TRBD2 (6 bases). Germline assignment: CDR1 MNHNS and CDR2 SASEGT. The CDR3 covers 15 residues. V lost 4 bases and J lost 4, with 15 bases in between. CDR3 in amino acids: CASSAQPGLSDTQYF. The CDR3 DNA sequence: TGTGCCAGCAGTGCCCAGCCGGGACTTTCAGATACGCAGTATTTT.

CDR3 coding DNA: TGTGCCAGCAGCTTTTCTCGGGGTAGGAGCACAGATACGCAGTATTTT. Translating gives CASSFSRGRSTDTQYF. This chain links TRBV11-2 with TRBJ2-3; a weak D match, TRBD2 (5 bases). The germline gives CDR1 SGHAT, CDR2 FQNNGV. This CDR3 spans 16 amino acids. Trimming left V 3 bases short and J 0 bases short, with 13 bases between. Variable domain in full (rest from reference TRBV11-2 and TRBJ2-3): EAGVAQSPRYKIIEKRQSVAFWCNPISGHATLYWYQQILGQGPKLLIQFQNNGVVDDSQLPKDRFSAERLKGVDSTLKIQPAKLEDSAVYLCASSFSRGRSTDTQYFGPGTRLTVL.

CDR3 sequence: CASSLAPSAVEGTGELFF. DNA for the CDR3: TGCGCCAGCAGCTTGGCCCCTTCGGCGGTGGAGGGCACCGGGGAGCTGTTTTTT. The rearrangement joins TRBV5-1 to TRBJ2-2; possibly TRBD2 for D (6 bases). Trimming shortened V by 0 bases and J by 4 bases, and 19 bases separated the two germline ends. Germline V lookup: CDR1 SGHRS, CDR2 YFSETQ. The CDR3 covers 18 residues.

The chain has TRBV2 and TRBJ1-4; D gene unclear. V lost 5 bases, J lost 4 bases, and 14 bases lay in between. The CDR3 has 15 residues. Germline-derived CDR1 and CDR2 are SNHLY and FYNNEI. The CDR3 sequence is CASSLTPSLNEKLFF. The CDR3 DNA reads as TGTGCCAGCAGTCTGACACCTTCACTTAATGAAAAACTGTTTTTT.

V gene TRBV11-2 combines with J gene TRBJ2-7; 7 nucleotides align to TRBD1. V lost 5 bases, J lost 4 bases, and 5 bases stayed unmatched. The CDR3 sequence is 13 residues long. Germline V gene lookup returns CDR1 SGHAT and CDR2 FQNNGV. The DNA for the CDR3 is TGTGCCAGCAGCGGTGACAGGGCGTACGAGCAGTACTTC. Residues: CASSGDRAYEQYF.

The gene calls are TRBV7-3 and TRBJ2-3; the D call may be TRBD1 or TRBD2 (5 bases each). V was cut by 5 bases and J by 1 base, with 16 bases left in between. Looked up from germline, CDR1 is SGHTA and CDR2 is FQGTGA. The CDR3 totals 16 residues. The CDR3 DNA reads as TGTGCCAGCAGCCGACGTGGGGACGAACGCACAGATACGCAGTATTTT. Translation gives CASSRRGDERTDTQYF.

The J gene is TRBJ1-6, the V gene TRBV18; TRBD1 is a possible D gene (5 bases). V was pared by 5 bases and J by 8 bases, with 13 bases between. The length of the CDR3 is 14 residues. CDR1 KGHSH and CDR2 LQKENI come from the germline V gene. The CDR3 region is CASSAGFVDSPLHF. The CDR3 bases are TGTGCCAGCTCAGCAGGGTTCGTGGATTCACCCCTCCACTTT.

The rearrangement links TRBV5-1 to TRBJ1-3; a weak D match, TRBD1 (5 bases). V was trimmed by 0 bases and J by 3 bases, leaving 13 bases between them. The CDR3 loop spans 16 amino acids. Germline CDR1 is SGHRS and CDR2 is YFSETQ. The CDR3 bases are TGCGCCAGCAGCTTGGATCCGGGGGGGAATGGAAACACCATATATTTT. Translation: CASSLDPGGNGNTIYF.

V is TRBV7-2 and J is TRBJ1-6; D is perhaps TRBD1 (6 bases). Germline CDR1 and CDR2: SGHTA and FQGNSA. The CDR3 extends over 14 amino acids. V lost 5 bases and J 13 bases, leaving 18 bases between the germline ends. The CDR3 DNA reads TGTGCCAGCAGCCCCAGACAGGAAAGTCTGCCCCTCCACTTT. Encoded protein: CASSPRQESLPLHF.

V gene TRBV29-1 combines with J gene TRBJ2-5, with D perhaps given as TRBD1 or TRBD2 (5 bases each). This CDR3 has 13 amino acids. CDR1 SQVTM and CDR2 ANQGSEA come from the germline V gene. V was trimmed by 2 bases and J by 4 bases, leaving 11 bases between them. The CDR3 coding sequence is TGCAGCGTTGAATTTTGGGGGACAGAGACCCAGTACTTC. Its protein product is CSVEFWGTETQYF.

The chain employs TRBV28 and TRBJ1-2; TRBD1 agrees at 8 bases. Germline CDR1 and CDR2: MDHEN and SYDVKM. The CDR3 spans 14 residues. V lost 4 bases to trimming and J lost 8 bases; unmatched junction nucleotides: 9. CDR3 loop: CASSYPDRVSGYTF. DNA of the CDR3: TGTGCCAGCAGTTACCCGGACAGGGTGAGCGGCTACACCTTC.

The chain carries TRBV5-1 and TRBJ2-7; maybe TRBD1 (6 bases). Germline-derived CDR1 and CDR2 are SGHRS and YFSETQ. The CDR3 covers 15 residues. Trimming removed 3 bases from V and 2 bases from J, with 15 bases in between. CDR3 in amino acids: CASSSTGSIPYEQYF. CDR3 nucleotides: TGCGCCAGCAGCTCGACAGGCTCTATCCCCTACGAGCAGTACTTC.

The V call is TRBV27, the J call TRBJ1-6; TRBD1 matches at 8 bases. CDR3 size: 15 residues. Unmatched junction bases numbered 8, after V lost 6 bases and J lost 7 bases. The germline gives CDR1 MNHEY, CDR2 SMNVEV (reference sequence). The CDR3 sequence: CASRSRQGWNSPLHF. CDR3 sequence (DNA): TGTGCCAGCAGGTCCCGACAGGGGTGGAATTCACCCCTCCACTTT.

V and J are TRBV28 and TRBJ1-5, with D maybe TRBD1 (6 bases). Germline V CDR1 and CDR2: MDHEN, SYDVKM. V gave up 5 bases and J gave up 4 bases, with 12 bases separating them. This CDR3 has 14 residues. CDR3 sequence: CASSGGHYNQPQHF. CDR3 nucleotides: TGTGCCAGCAGTGGGGGACACTATAATCAGCCCCAGCATTTT.

The chain couples TRBV10-3 to TRBJ1-1; 7 bases map to TRBD1. CDR1 and CDR2 (germline): ENHRY, SYGVKD. Trimming cost V 6 bases and J 1 base; bases outside gene matches: 5. The CDR3 length is 14 residues. CDR3 loop: CAIRGTAPNTEAFF. CDR3 in DNA: TGTGCCATCAGAGGGACAGCCCCGAACACTGAAGCTTTCTTT.